This TCR beta chain was identified in a study of control samples from healthy donors and cancer patients (dated by TCRdb to 2020 to 2022). Worth noting for this clone: Its antigen is not yet known. No quality values exist for individual bases; no much larger clone is one base distant.

The library was obtained by the immunoSEQ multiplex PCR assay. TCRdb provides this immuneACCESS table in a form limited to in-frame rearrangements. Some clones are lacking; in checked studies, under half of them reflect an unresolved V gene, and why the rest are absent is not known. The sample includes around 79,000 clones, with 80% to 95% observed a single time. The ten most abundant clones make up roughly 1.3% of the sample. From the cysteine up to the phenylalanine, the CDR3 has a length of 18 residues. Kept here is only the CDR3 DNA, which spans 54 bases and is read in frame from base 1. From the germline V gene, CDR1 is SGHRS and CDR2 is YFSETQ. V is reduced by 1 base and J by 0 bases, leaving a spacing of 20 bases between them.

Sequenced input: PBMCs. The chain was built from TRBV5-1 and TRBJ2-7; perhaps TRBD1 is the D gene, with 7 bases matching. The receptor's source is a woman in her thirties or forties with lung cancer. The DNA sequence is as follows: TGCGCCAGCAGCTTGAGAGGGGGGACAGCCATTAGCTCCTACGAGCAGTACTTC. Its product reads: CASSLRGGTAISSYEQYF.